This T cell receptor (beta chain) emerged from a study of shared clonotypes between healthy human individuals. Study in general: The donor pool was made up of two women and three men aged 18 to 49.

The authors divided CD4+ cells into CD45RA+ naive and CD45RA-negative memory subsets. The CDR3 runs 15 residues. Germline CDR1 reads MDHEN; CDR2 reads SYDVKM. V lost 8 bases and J lost 0, with 16 bases in between. Profiling relied on immunoSEQ multiplex PCR, and the TCRdb table lists in-frame clones only, not all of them. The table has about 680,000 clones, around 78% seen once; the top ten hold around 1.8%. This clone was found once. Sequencing input: memory CD4+ T cells sorted from blood. Subset: CD45RA-negative fraction. The TCR originated in a woman between 25 and 40 years old in good health. This chain joins TRBV28 and TRBJ1-2, with D unclear. The chain's CDR3 is CASREDKRANYGYTF. In DNA form, the CDR3 reads TGTGCCAGCCGTGAAGATAAAAGGGCTAACTATGGCTACACCTTC.